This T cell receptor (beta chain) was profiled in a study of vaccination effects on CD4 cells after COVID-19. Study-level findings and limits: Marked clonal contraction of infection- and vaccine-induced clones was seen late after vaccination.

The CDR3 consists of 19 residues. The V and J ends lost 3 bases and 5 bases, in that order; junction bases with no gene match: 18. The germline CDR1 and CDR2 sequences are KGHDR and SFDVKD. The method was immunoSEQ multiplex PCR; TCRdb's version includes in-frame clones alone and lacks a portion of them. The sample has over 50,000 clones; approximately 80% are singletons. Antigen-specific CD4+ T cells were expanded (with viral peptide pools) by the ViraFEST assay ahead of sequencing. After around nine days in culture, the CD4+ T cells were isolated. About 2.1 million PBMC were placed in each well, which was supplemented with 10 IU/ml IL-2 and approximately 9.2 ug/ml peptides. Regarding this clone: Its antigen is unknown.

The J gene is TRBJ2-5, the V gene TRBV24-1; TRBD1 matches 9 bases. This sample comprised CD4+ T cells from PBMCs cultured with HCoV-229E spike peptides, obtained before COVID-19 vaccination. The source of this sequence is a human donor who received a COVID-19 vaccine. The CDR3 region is CATSDGWGKTGTGRETQYF. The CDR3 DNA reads TGTGCCACCAGTGATGGGTGGGGTAAAACCGGGACAGGGAGGGAGACCCAGTACTTC.